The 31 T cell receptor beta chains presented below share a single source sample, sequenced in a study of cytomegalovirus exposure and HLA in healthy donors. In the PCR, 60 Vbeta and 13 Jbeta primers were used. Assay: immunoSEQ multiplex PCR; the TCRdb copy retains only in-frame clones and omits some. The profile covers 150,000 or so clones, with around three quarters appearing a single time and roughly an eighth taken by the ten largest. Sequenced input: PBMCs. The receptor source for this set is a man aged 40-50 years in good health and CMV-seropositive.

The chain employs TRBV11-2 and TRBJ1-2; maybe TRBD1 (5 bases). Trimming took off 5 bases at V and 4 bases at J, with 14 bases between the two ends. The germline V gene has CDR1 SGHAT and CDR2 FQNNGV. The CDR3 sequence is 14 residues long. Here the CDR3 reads CASSRKDRPYGYTF. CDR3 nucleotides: TGTGCCAGCAGCCGGAAAGACAGACCCTATGGCTACACCTTC.

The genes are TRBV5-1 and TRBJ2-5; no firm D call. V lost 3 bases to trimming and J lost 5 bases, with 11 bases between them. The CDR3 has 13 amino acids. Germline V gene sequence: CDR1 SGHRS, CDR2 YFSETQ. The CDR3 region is CASSSEHGETQYF. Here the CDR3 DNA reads TGCGCCAGCAGCTCCGAACACGGGGAGACCCAGTACTTC.

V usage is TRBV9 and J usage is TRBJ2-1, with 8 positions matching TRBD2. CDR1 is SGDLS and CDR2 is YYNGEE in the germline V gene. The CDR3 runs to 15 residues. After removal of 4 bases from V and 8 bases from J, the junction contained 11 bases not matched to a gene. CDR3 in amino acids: CASSPSAGVLDEQFF. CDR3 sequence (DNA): TGTGCCAGCAGCCCTTCAGCGGGAGTATTGGATGAGCAGTTCTTC.

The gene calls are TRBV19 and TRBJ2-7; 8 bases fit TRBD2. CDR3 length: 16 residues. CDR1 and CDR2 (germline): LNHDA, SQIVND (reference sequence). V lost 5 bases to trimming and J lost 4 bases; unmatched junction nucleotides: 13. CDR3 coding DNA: TGTGCCAGTAGTGCGTACCTGACTAGCGCCCAATACGAGCAGTACTTC. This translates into CASSAYLTSAQYEQYF. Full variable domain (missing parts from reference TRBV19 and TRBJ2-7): DGGITQSPKYLFRKEGQNVTLSCEQNLNHDAMYWYRQDPGQGLRLIYYSQIVNDFQKGDIAEGYSVSREKKESFPLTVTSAQKNPTAFYLCASSAYLTSAQYEQYFGPGTRLTVT.

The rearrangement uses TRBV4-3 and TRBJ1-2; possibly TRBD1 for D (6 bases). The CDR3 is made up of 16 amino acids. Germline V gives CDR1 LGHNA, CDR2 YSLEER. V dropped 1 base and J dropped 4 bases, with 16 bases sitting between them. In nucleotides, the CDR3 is TGCGCCAGCAGCCAAGGCTACGTGGACAGCCTCTATGGCTACACCTTC. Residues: CASSQGYVDSLYGYTF.

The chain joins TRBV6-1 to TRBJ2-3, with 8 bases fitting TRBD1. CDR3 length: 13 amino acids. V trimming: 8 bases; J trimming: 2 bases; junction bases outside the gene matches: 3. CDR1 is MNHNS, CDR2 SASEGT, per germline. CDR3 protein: CASGTGYTDTQYF. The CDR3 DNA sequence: TGTGCCAGCGGGACAGGTTACACAGATACGCAGTATTTT.

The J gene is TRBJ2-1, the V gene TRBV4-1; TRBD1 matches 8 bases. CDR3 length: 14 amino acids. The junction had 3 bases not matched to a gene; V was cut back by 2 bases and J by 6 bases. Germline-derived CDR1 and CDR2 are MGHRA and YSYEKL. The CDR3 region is CASSQRDRLNEQFF. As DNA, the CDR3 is TGCGCCAGCAGCCAAAGGGACAGGCTCAATGAGCAGTTCTTC.

CDR3 in DNA: TGTGCCAGCAGCATGACTAGCGGGAGTCAAAATTACTACGAGCAGTACTTC. Translating it yields CASSMTSGSQNYYEQYF. This rearrangement joins TRBV11-2 to TRBJ2-7; 12 positions agree with TRBD2. J gave up 3 bases and V 5 bases, and 11 bases lay outside the gene matches. Germline V gene sequence: CDR1 SGHAT, CDR2 FQNNGV. This CDR3 has 17 amino acids. Full variable domain (missing parts from reference TRBV11-2 and TRBJ2-7): EAGVAQSPRYKIIEKRQSVAFWCNPISGHATLYWYQQILGQGPKLLIQFQNNGVVDDSQLPKDRFSAERLKGVDSTLKIQPAKLEDSAVYLCASSMTSGSQNYYEQYFGPGTRLTVT.

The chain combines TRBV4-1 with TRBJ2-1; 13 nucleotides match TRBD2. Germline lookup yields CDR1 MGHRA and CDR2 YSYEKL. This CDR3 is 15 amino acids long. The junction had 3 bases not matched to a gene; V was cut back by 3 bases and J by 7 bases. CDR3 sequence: CASSHTSGRGNEQFF. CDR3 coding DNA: TGCGCCAGCAGCCATACTAGCGGGAGGGGGAATGAGCAGTTCTTC.

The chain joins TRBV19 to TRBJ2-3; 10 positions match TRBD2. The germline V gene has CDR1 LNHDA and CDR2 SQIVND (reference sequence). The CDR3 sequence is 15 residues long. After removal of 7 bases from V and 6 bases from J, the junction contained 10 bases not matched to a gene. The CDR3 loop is CASKPSGREGDTQYF. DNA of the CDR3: TGTGCCAGTAAACCTAGCGGGAGAGAGGGGGATACGCAGTATTTT. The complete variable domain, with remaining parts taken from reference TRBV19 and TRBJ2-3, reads DGGITQSPKYLFRKEGQNVTLSCEQNLNHDAMYWYRQDPGQGLRLIYYSQIVNDFQKGDIAEGYSVSREKKESFPLTVTSAQKNPTAFYLCASKPSGREGDTQYFGPGTRLTVL.

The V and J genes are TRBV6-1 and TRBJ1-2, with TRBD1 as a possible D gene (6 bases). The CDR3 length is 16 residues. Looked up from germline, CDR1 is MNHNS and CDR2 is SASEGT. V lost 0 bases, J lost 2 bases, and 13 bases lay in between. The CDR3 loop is CASSEATGNLNYGYTF. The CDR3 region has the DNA TGTGCCAGCAGTGAAGCGACAGGAAACCTCAACTATGGCTACACCTTC.

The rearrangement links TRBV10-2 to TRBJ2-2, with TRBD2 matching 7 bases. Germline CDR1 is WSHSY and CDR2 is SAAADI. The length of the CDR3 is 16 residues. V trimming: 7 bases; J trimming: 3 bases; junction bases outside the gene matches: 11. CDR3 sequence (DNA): TGCGCCAGCATCCGGCGGGAGTTAGGGGACACCGGGGAGCTGTTTTTT. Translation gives CASIRRELGDTGELFF.

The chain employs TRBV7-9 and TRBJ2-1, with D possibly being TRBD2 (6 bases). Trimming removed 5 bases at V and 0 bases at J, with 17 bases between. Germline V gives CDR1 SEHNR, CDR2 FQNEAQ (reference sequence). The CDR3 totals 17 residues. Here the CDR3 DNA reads TGTGCCAGCAGCCACACGTGGAGGGGCATCTCCTACAATGAGCAGTTCTTC. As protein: CASSHTWRGISYNEQFF.

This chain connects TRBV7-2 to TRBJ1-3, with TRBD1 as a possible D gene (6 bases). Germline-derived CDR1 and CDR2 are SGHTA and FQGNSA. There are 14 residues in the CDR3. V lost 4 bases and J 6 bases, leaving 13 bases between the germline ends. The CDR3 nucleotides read TGTGCCAGCAGCTCACAGGGTTCTCTAAACACCATATATTTT. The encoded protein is CASSSQGSLNTIYF.

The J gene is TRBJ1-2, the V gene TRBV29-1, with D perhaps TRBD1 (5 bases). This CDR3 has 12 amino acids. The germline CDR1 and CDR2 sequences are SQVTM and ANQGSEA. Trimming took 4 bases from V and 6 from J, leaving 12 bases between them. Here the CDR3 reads CSVAGRVDGYTF. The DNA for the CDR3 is TGCAGCGTTGCCGGCAGGGTAGATGGCTACACCTTC.

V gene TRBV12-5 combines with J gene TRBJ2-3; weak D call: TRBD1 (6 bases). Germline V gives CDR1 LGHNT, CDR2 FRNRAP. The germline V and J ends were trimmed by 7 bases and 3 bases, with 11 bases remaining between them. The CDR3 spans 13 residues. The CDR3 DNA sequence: TGTGCTAGTGAGTTAACAGGGACAGATACGCAGTATTTT. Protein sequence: CASELTGTDTQYF.

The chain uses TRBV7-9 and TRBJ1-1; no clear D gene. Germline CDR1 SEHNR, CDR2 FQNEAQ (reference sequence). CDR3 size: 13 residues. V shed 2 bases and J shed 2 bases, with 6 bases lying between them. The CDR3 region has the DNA TGTGCCAGCAGCTTATCAGATAACACTGAAGCTTTCTTT. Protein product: CASSLSDNTEAFF.

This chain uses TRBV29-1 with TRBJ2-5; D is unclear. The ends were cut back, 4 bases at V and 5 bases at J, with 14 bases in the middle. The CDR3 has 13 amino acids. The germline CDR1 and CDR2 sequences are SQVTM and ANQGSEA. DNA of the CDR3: TGCAGCGTTGGGTTCCCGGCCGGGGAGACCCAGTACTTC. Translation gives CSVGFPAGETQYF.

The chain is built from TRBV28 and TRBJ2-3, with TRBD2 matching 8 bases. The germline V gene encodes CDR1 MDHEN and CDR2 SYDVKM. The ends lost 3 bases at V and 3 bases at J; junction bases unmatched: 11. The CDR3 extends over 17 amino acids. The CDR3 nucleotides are TGTGCCAGCAGTTTCCCTCCCCTACTAGCGGATACAGATACGCAGTATTTT. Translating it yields CASSFPPLLADTDTQYF.

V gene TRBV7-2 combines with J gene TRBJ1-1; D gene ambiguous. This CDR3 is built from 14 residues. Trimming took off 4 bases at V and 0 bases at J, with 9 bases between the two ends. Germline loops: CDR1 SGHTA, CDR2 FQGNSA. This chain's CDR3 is CASSSGLLNTEAFF. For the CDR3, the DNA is TGTGCCAGCAGCTCAGGCTTATTGAACACTGAAGCTTTCTTT.

CDR3 sequence (DNA): TGTGCCAGCGCGATTACAGGTATAACCACCTACGAGCAGTACTTC. Amino acid sequence: CASAITGITTYEQYF. The chain has TRBV2 and TRBJ2-7, with a possible D match to TRBD1 (5 bases). CDR1 is SNHLY, CDR2 FYNNEI, per germline. The CDR3 extends over 15 amino acids. Trimming cost V 8 bases and J 2 bases, with 19 bases left between them.

CDR3 in amino acids: CASSLGANTGELFF. In DNA, the CDR3 is TGTGCCAGCAGCTTAGGCGCGAACACCGGGGAGCTGTTTTTT. The rearrangement links TRBV11-2 to TRBJ2-2; D is uncertain. V lost 1 base and J 0 bases, leaving 3 bases between the germline ends. The CDR3 is 14 amino acids. The V gene's germline CDR1 is SGHAT and CDR2 FQNNGV.

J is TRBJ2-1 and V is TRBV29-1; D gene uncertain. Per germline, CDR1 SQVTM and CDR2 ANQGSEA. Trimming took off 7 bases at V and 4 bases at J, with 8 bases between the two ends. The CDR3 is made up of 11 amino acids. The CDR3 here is CSADLYNEQFF. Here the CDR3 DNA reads TGCAGCGCAGACTTGTACAATGAGCAGTTCTTC.

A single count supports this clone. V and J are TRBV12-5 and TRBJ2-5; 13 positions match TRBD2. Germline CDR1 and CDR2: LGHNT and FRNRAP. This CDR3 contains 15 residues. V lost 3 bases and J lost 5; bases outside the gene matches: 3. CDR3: CASGFKLAGGETQYF. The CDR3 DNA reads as TGTGCTAGTGGTTTTAAACTAGCGGGAGGGGAGACCCAGTACTTC.

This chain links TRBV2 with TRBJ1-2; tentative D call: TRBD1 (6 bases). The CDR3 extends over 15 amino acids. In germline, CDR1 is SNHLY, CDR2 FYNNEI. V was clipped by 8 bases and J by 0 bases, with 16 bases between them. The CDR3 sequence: CASRERDNSNYGYTF. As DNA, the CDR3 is TGTGCCAGCCGGGAACGGGACAACTCTAACTATGGCTACACCTTC.

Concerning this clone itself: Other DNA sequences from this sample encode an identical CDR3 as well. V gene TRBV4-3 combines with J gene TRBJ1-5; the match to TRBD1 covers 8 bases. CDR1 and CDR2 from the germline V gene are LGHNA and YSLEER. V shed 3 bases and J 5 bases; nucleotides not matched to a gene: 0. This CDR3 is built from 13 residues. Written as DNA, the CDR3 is TGCGCCAGCAGCCAGGACAGGGATCAGCCCCAGCATTTT. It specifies CASSQDRDQPQHF.

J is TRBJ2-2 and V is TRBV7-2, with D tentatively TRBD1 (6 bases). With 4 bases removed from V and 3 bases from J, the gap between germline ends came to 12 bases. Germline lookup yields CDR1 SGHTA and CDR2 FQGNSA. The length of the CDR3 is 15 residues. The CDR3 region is CASSSRGHYTGELFF. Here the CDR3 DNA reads TGTGCCAGCAGCTCACGGGGACACTACACCGGGGAGCTGTTTTTT.

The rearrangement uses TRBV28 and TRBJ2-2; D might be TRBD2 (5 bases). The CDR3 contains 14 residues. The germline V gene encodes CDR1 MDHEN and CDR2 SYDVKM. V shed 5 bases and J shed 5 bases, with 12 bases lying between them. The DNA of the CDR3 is TGTGCCAGCAGTAGGGAGAGACGGACCGGGGAGCTGTTTTTT. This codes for CASSRERRTGELFF.

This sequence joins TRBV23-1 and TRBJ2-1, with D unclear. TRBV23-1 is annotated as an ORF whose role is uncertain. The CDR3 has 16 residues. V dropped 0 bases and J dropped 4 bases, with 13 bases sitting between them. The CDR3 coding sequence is TGCGCCAGCAGTCAATCGTGGCCTCCAAAATACAATGAGCAGTTCTTC. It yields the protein CASSQSWPPKYNEQFF.

The CDR3 nucleotides are TGTGCCAGCAGCAAAGGGGCGGGAGATTCCTACAATGAGCAGTTCTTC. This sequence encodes CASSKGAGDSYNEQFF. V and J are TRBV5-4 and TRBJ2-1; TRBD2 aligns across 7 bases. In germline, CDR1 is SGHNT, CDR2 YYREEE (reference sequence). The V segment lost 4 bases and the J segment 1 base; nucleotides outside the gene matches: 8. This CDR3 has 16 residues.

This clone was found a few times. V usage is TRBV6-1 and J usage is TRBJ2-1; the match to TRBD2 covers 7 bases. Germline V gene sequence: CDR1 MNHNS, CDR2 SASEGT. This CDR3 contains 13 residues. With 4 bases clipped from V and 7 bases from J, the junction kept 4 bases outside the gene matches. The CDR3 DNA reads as TGTGCCAGCAGTGGACTAGCTTTGAATGAGCAGTTCTTC. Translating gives CASSGLALNEQFF.